A single sample is the source of the 15 T cell receptor beta chains below, sequenced in a study of Graves' ophthalmopathy and Graves' hyperthyroidism. For repertoire sequencing, the TCR beta CDR3 regions were amplified from RNA transcripts. HTBI primers primed a first-round RT-PCR, and a second-round multiplex PCR followed. Each CDR3 protein gets one entry after TCRdb re-called the multiplex PCR reads with MiXCR. The profile covers fewer than 650,000 distinct CDR3 sequences, with 22% appearing a single time and more than 5.5% taken by the ten largest. The material sequenced was peripheral blood. The source of these receptors is a woman between 18 and 29 years old with stable Graves' hyperthyroidism. Some clones in this sample may be carry-over from other donors' samples.

In its sample, this clonotype was seen many times. The chain carries TRBV7-2 and TRBJ2-5; 7 positions match TRBD2. Germline CDR1 reads SGHTA; CDR2 reads FQGNSA. The CDR3 sequence is 13 residues long. V lost 1 base and J lost 7; bases outside the gene matches: 3. The CDR3 region is CASSLGLAGTQYF. CDR3 nucleotide sequence: TGTGCCAGCAGCTTAGGACTAGCCGGGACCCAGTACTTC.

This clonotype was counted at least ten times. The genes are TRBV27 and TRBJ1-1, with 7 bases aligning to TRBD1. Germline V gene sequence: CDR1 MNHEY, CDR2 SMNVEV (reference sequence). The CDR3 loop spans 13 amino acids. V was pared by 6 bases and J by 4 bases, with 5 bases of the junction left unmatched. The CDR3 sequence: CASSRQGGTEAFF. The CDR3 nucleotides read TGTGCCAGCAGCCGACAGGGAGGCACTGAAGCTTTCTTT.

The sample holds many counts of this clonotype. V and J are TRBV29-1 and TRBJ2-7; D not certain. Germline assignment: CDR1 SQVTM and CDR2 ANQGSEA. The length of the CDR3 is 12 residues. V was cut by 6 bases and J by 4 bases, with 13 bases left in between. CDR3 nucleotide sequence: TGCAGCGTCCGCCGTGTGGGGTACGAGCAGTACTTC. Translated: CSVRRVGYEQYF.

In this sample, this clonotype turned up many times. V usage is TRBV19 and J usage is TRBJ2-5, with 7 positions matching TRBD1. Per germline, CDR1 LNHDA and CDR2 SQIVND (reference sequence). V gave up 6 bases and J gave up 0 bases; unmatched junction bases: 10. The CDR3 runs 16 residues. CDR3 in DNA: TGTGCCAGTAGGGGACGCGACAGGGACAACCAAGAGACCCAGTACTTC. It specifies CASRGRDRDNQETQYF.

The V call is TRBV27, the J call TRBJ1-6; possibly TRBD1 for D (6 bases). Per the germline V gene, CDR1 is MNHEY and CDR2 is SMNVEV (reference sequence). This CDR3 has 16 amino acids. Trimming took off 6 bases at V and 8 bases at J, with 20 bases between the two ends. This CDR3 is CASRSLIRQAHSPLHF. CDR3 bases: TGTGCCAGCAGATCACTTATCCGACAGGCCCATTCACCCCTCCACTTT.

Ten or more counts support this clonotype. CDR3 region: CASNWGGKETQYF. In DNA, the CDR3 is TGTGCCAGCAACTGGGGGGGGAAGGAGACCCAGTACTTC. The rearrangement joins TRBV5-5 to TRBJ2-5; 7 positions agree with TRBD2. CDR1 is SGHKS and CDR2 is YYEKEE in the germline V gene (reference sequence). V gave up 6 bases and J gave up 5 bases; unmatched junction bases: 7. This CDR3 has 13 residues.

There are many counts of this clonotype. The gene calls are TRBV9 and TRBJ1-3; possible D gene TRBD1, 6 bases. Germline CDR1 and CDR2: SGDLS and YYNGEE. CDR3 size: 18 residues. Trimming took 0 bases from V and 0 from J, leaving 16 bases between them. The CDR3: CASSVAPQGWDSGNTIYF. The CDR3 nucleotides read TGTGCCAGCAGCGTAGCCCCACAGGGATGGGACTCTGGAAACACCATATATTTT. Drawing the rest from reference TRBV9 and TRBJ1-3, the complete variable domain is DSGVTQTPKHLITATGQRVTLRCSPRSGDLSVYWYQQSLDQGLQFLIQYYNGEERAKGNILERFSAQQFPDLHSELNLSSLELGDSALYFCASSVAPQGWDSGNTIYFGEGSWLTVV.

The rearrangement links TRBV29-1 to TRBJ2-7; tentative D call: TRBD2 (6 bases). Germline V lookup: CDR1 SQVTM, CDR2 ANQGSEA. V lost 7 bases and J lost 7, with 23 bases in between. The CDR3 is made up of 14 amino acids. In DNA, the CDR3 is TGCAGCGGGGTTCCGGGGGACCTGCAAGGAGAGCAGTACTTC. Its protein is CSGVPGDLQGEQYF.

This clonotype turned up a few times. V usage is TRBV7-3 and J usage is TRBJ1-1; tentative D call: TRBD1 (6 bases). V was trimmed by 2 bases and J by 4 bases, leaving 11 bases between them. CDR3 length: 14 residues. Looked up from germline, CDR1 is SGHTA and CDR2 is FQGTGA. The CDR3 DNA sequence: TGTGCCAGCAGCTTACATGGGGGCCGCACTGAAGCTTTCTTT. This codes for CASSLHGGRTEAFF. Filled out from reference TRBV7-3 and TRBJ1-1, the complete variable domain reads GAGVSQTPSNKVTEKGKYVELRCDPISGHTALYWYRQSLGQGPEFLIYFQGTGAADDSGLPNDRFFAVRPEGSVSTLKIQRTERGDSAVYLCASSLHGGRTEAFFGQGTRLTVV.

This clonotype was picked up many times. The chain is built from TRBV28 and TRBJ2-1; 11 bases match TRBD2. V shed 6 bases and J 7 bases; nucleotides not matched to a gene: 8. CDR1 is MDHEN and CDR2 is SYDVKM in the germline V gene. The CDR3 totals 15 residues. The CDR3 reads CASRTSGSISNEQFF. CDR3 DNA: TGTGCCAGCAGAACTAGCGGGAGTATATCGAATGAGCAGTTCTTC.

Details on this clonotype: The CDR3 ends on some other residue instead of the conserved phenylalanine or tryptophan, so this is likely a read error. The chain combines TRBV5-1 with TRBJ2-5, with D possibly called TRBD1 or TRBD2 (5 bases each). The CDR3 has 16 residues. The V gene's germline CDR1 is SGHRS and CDR2 YFSETQ. With 5 bases removed from V and 5 bases from J, the gap between germline ends came to 22 bases. The CDR3 sequence is CASRQNPGTHGETQYS. The CDR3 DNA reads TGCGCCAGCAGACAAAACCCCGGGACCCACGGGGAGACCCAGTACTCC.

This clonotype showed up many times. As the CDR3 is not closed by the conserved phenylalanine or tryptophan, this likely results from a read error. The genes are TRBV6-1 and TRBJ2-7; tentatively, D is TRBD2 (6 bases). Trimming cost V 7 bases and J 6 bases, with 19 bases left between them. This CDR3 is built from 14 residues. Looked up from germline, CDR1 is MNHNS and CDR2 is SASEGT. The CDR3 DNA reads as TGTGCCAGCACCGACGGAGGGTACGACGGCGAGCAGTACCTC. Protein sequence: CASTDGGYDGEQYL.

This clonotype occurred once. The gene calls are TRBV28 and TRBJ1-3; no clear D gene. Germline V gene sequence: CDR1 MDHEN, CDR2 SYDVKM. The ends were cut back, 10 bases at V and 0 bases at J, with 10 bases in the middle. This CDR3 contains 13 residues. In DNA form, the CDR3 reads TGTGCCACCAGGAAACACTCTGGAAACACCATATATTTT. Translated: CATRKHSGNTIYF.

This clonotype appeared many times. The chain uses TRBV12-3 or TRBV12-4 and TRBJ1-5; D is ambiguous. The CDR3 is 15 amino acids. V lost 4 bases, J lost 6 bases, and 16 bases lay in between. CDR3 DNA: TGTGCCAGCAGTTCCACTGCTGGTACCAGTCAGCCCCAGCATTTT. Residues: CASSSTAGTSQPQHF.

This clonotype occurred many times. This chain connects TRBV7-8 to TRBJ2-7; 9 nucleotides agree with TRBD1. The CDR3 extends over 16 amino acids. Unmatched junction bases numbered 5, after V lost 1 base and J lost 1 base. Germline CDR1 SGHVS, CDR2 FQNEAQ. The CDR3, as DNA: TGTGCCAGCAGCTTAGAGGCGACAGGGGGTTCCTACGAGCAGTACTTC. Its translation: CASSLEATGGSYEQYF. The full variable domain, in which reference TRBV7-8 and TRBJ2-7 provide the parts outside the CDR3, is GAGVSQSPRYKVAKRGQDVALRCDPISGHVSLFWYQQALGQGPEFLTYFQNEAQLDKSGLPSDRFFAERPEGSVSTLKIQRTQQEDSAVYLCASSLEATGGSYEQYFGPGTRLTVT.